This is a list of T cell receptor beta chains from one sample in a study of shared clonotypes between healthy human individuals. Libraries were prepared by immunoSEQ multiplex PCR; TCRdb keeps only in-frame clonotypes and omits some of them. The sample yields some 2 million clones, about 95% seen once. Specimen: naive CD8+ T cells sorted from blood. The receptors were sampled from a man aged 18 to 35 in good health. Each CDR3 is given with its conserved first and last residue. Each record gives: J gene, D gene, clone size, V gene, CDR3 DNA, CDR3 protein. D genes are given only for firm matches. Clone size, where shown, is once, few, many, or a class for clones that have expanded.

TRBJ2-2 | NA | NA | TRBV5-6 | TGTGCCAGCACCGTCGGAGATACCGGGGAGCTGTTTTTT | CASTVGDTGELFF
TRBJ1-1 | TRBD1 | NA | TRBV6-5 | TGTGCCAGCAGTTCACCAGGGGGAATGAACACTGAAGCTTTCTTT | CASSSPGGMNTEAFF
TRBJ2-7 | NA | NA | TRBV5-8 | TGTGCCAGCAGCTCCCTACAGCAGTACTTC | CASSSLQQYF
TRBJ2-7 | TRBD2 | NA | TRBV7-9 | TGTGCCAGCAGCTTATCGTTGGGAGGGAGGTTGTTCGAGCAGTACTTC | CASSLSLGGRLFEQYF
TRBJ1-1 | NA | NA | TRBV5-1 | TGCGCCAGCAGCATTAGAGCGCCGGACACTGAAGCTTTCTTT | CASSIRAPDTEAFF
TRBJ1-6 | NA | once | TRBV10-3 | TGTGCCATCAGTGAGTCCCCCGGGGAAGGATATTCACCCCTCCACTTT | CAISESPGEGYSPLHF
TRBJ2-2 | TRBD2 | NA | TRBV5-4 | TGTGCCAGCAGCTTCGGACTAGCGGGGGGCCGGGACACCGGGGAGCTGTTTTTT | CASSFGLAGGRDTGELFF
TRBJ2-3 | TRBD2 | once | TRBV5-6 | TGTGCCAGCAGCCCTCCCGGCGGGGGGGATACGCAGTATTTT | CASSPPGGGDTQYF
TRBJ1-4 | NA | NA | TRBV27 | TGTGCCAGCAGTTTTGAACCAACTAATGAAAAACTGTTTTTT | CASSFEPTNEKLFF
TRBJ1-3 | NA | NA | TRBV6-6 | TGTGCCAGCAGTTACCCTGGGGAAGGAAACACCATATATTTT | CASSYPGEGNTIYF
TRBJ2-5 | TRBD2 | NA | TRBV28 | TGTGCCAGCAGTTGGGGACTAGCGGGGGGGCCGTTGGAGACCCAGTACTTC | CASSWGLAGGPLETQYF
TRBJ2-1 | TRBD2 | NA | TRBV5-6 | TGTGCCAGCAGCTTGGTCGGAGCGGGACTATTGATGGGTGAGCAGTTCTTC | CASSLVGAGLLMGEQFF
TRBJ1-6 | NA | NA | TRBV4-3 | TGCGCCAGCAGCCAAGATCGGGCCCCCCATAGGCCCCTCCACTTT | CASSQDRAPHRPLHF
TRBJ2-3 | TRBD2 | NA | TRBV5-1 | TGCGCCAGCAGCTTGGTCGGACGTGCGGGACTAGCGGGTCACAGCACAGATACGCAGTATTTT | CASSLVGRAGLAGHSTDTQYF
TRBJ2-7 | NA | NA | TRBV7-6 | TGTGCCAGCAGCTTAGCGCCAGGTCAACACGAGCAGTACTTC | CASSLAPGQHEQYF
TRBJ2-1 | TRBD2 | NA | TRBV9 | TGTGCCAGCAGCCCCGAGAGACTAGCGGGGGGTTACAATGAGCAGTTCTTC | CASSPERLAGGYNEQFF
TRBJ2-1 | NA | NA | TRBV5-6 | TGTGCTGTCCGATCGGGGCCTTACAATGAGCAGTTCTTC | CAVRSGPYNEQFF
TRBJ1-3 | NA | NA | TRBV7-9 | TGTGCCAGCAGCACTGCAAGGATCCGCTCTGGAAACACCATATATTTT | CASSTARIRSGNTIYF
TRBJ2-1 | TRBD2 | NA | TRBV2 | TGTGCCAGCAGTGAGTCACTAGCGGGGAGCAATGAGCAGTTCTTC | CASSESLAGSNEQFF
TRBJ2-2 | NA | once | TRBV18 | TGTGCCAGCTCACCACCGGTACCAATCACCGGGGAGCTGTTTTTT | CASSPPVPITGELFF
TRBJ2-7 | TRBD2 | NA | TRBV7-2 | TGTGCCAGCAGCTTAACCCGGGAGGAGGACTACGAGCAGTACTTC | CASSLTREEDYEQYF
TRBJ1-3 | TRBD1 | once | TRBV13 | TGTGCCAGCAGCTCTGGGACAGGGGTCGGAAACACCATATATTTT | CASSSGTGVGNTIYF
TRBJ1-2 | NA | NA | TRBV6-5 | TGTGCCAGCAGTATCCGGGGGCACTATGGCTACACCTTC | CASSIRGHYGYTF
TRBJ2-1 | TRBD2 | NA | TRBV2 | TGTGCCAGCAGCTCCGGGACTAGCGGTTACAATGAGCAGTTCTTC | CASSSGTSGYNEQFF
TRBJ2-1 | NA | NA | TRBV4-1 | TGCGCCAGCAGCCACCCAAAACTCAGCCCCCCCTACAATGAGCAGTTCTTC | CASSHPKLSPPYNEQFF
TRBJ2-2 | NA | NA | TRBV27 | TGTGCCAGCAGCATCGGGACCCCCATCACCGGGGAGCTGTTTTTT | CASSIGTPITGELFF
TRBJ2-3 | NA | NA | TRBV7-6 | TGTGCCAGCAGCTTAGTAAAGGGGGAGCGGGTCGCAGATACGCAGTATTTT | CASSLVKGERVADTQYF
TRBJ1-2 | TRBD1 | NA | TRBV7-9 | TGTGCCAGCAGCTCATGGACAGGGACCGCTTCTAACTATGGCTACACCTTC | CASSSWTGTASNYGYTF
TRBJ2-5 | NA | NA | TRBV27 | TGTGCCAGCAGTTTAATTAGCCGAGAGACCCAGTACTTC | CASSLISRETQYF
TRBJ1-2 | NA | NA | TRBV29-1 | TGCAGCGTTGGAGGGATAGGGAACTATGGCTACACCTTC | CSVGGIGNYGYTF
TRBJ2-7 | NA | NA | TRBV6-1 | TGTGCCAGCAGTGAATGGGATGGGGAGGCTTTCGAGCAGTACTTC | CASSEWDGEAFEQYF
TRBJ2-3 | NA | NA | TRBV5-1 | TGCGCCAGCAGCTTGGGGGTGGGAGTCAGCACAGATACGCAGTATTTT | CASSLGVGVSTDTQYF
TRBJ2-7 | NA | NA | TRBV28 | TGTGCCAGCAGTTTACGAGGGGGGGCCTGGGAGCAGTACTTC | CASSLRGGAWEQYF
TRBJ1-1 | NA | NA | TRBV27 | TGTGCCAGCAGTTTATGGGCTTCCACTGAAGCTTTCTTT | CASSLWASTEAFF
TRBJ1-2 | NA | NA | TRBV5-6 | TGTGCCAGCAGCGCTAGACAGCTCTATGGCTACACCTTC | CASSARQLYGYTF
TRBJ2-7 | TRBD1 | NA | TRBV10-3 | TGTGCCATCAGTGGGACAGGGCCCTACGAGCAGTACTTC | CAISGTGPYEQYF
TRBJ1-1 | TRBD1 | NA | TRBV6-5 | TGTGCCAGCAGTTACGGACAGGGATACACTGAAGCTTTCTTT | CASSYGQGYTEAFF
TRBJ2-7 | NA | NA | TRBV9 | TGTGCCAGCAGCCCCCGGGACGGAGCCTACGAGCAGTACTTC | CASSPRDGAYEQYF
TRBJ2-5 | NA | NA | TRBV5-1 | TGCGCCAGCAGCCCCGGGTGGACCCAAGAGACCCAGTACTTC | CASSPGWTQETQYF
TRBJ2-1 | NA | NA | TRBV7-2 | TGTGCCAGCAGCCCGCTCTTCGATGAGCAGTTCTTC | CASSPLFDEQFF
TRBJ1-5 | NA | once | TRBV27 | TGTGCCAGCAGCCAGGCGACGTTAACTTATCAGCCCCAGCATTTT | CASSQATLTYQPQHF